This is a list of T cell receptor beta chains from one sample in a study of Graves' ophthalmopathy and Graves' hyperthyroidism. TCRdb re-analysed the multiplex PCR reads in MiXCR, keeping a single row per CDR3 protein. The data hold 600,000 to 650,000 distinct CDR3 sequences, with 20% to 25% observed a single time. Sequencing input: peripheral blood. The receptors were sampled from a woman under 30 with stable Graves' hyperthyroidism. Some clones in this sample may be carry-over from other donors' samples. CDR3s include the opening cysteine and the closing phenylalanine or tryptophan. D genes are given only for firm matches. Some rows have no size entry. The others give once, few or many, or a class for an expanded clone.

abundance	d_gene	v_gene	j_gene	CDR3nt	CDR3aa
many	TRBD1	TRBV12-3/TRBV12-4	TRBJ2-5	TGTGCCAGCAGTTGGGGGACAGGGGGGGAAGAGACCCAGTACTTC	CASSWGTGGEETQYF
many	-	TRBV27	TRBJ2-7	TGTGCCAGCAGGGCTGACAACCCCTACGAGCAGTACTTC	CASRADNPYEQYF
-	-	TRBV28	TRBJ1-5	TGTGCCAGCAGTTCCTCCCCGGTCTTCAATCAGCCCCAGCATTTT	CASSSSPVFNQPQHF
few	-	TRBV5-5	TRBJ2-5	TGTGCCAGCAGCTTCGCGGCGCAGGGTTCACCCCAGACCCAGTACTTC	CASSFAAQGSPQTQYF
many	-	TRBV2	TRBJ1-2	TGTGCCAGCAGTGAGCTAGGGAGGGGCTACACCTTC	CASSELGRGYTF
few	TRBD2	TRBV5-1	TRBJ2-7	TGCGCCAGCAGCTTGAGTAAGCGCGGGAGGATCTACGAGCAGTACTTC	CASSLSKRGRIYEQYF
many	-	TRBV28	TRBJ1-5	TGTGCCAGCAGTTCGATCACGGAGAGTATCAATCAGCCCCAGCATTTT	CASSSITESINQPQHF
many	TRBD2	TRBV6-1	TRBJ2-5	TGTGCCAGCAGTGAAGCGTGGGGGGGAGAGACCCAGTACTTC	CASSEAWGGETQYF
many	TRBD1	TRBV29-1	TRBJ1-5	TGCAGCGTTGCCCAGGGGGCTAATCAGCCCCAGCATTTT	CSVAQGANQPQHF
-	-	TRBV2	TRBJ2-3	TGTGCCAGCAGTCGAGGGGTGGCAGATACGCAGTATTTT	CASSRGVADTQYF
many	-	TRBV3-1	TRBJ1-1	TGTGCCAGCAGCCAAGTGCAGGCCAGCACTGAAGCTTTCTTT	CASSQVQASTEAFF
many	-	TRBV28	TRBJ2-3	TGTGCCAGCAGTTTTGCCAGCACAGATACGCAGTATTTT	CASSFASTDTQYF
-	-	TRBV15	TRBJ1-3	TGTGCCACCAGCAGGCAGAGGGGCTCTGGAAACACCATATATTTT	CATSRQRGSGNTIYF
-	TRBD1	TRBV11-1	TRBJ1-2	TGTGCCAGCAGCCCCTCGACAGGGAGGAATTTCTATGGCTACACCTTC	CASSPSTGRNFYGYTF
-	-	TRBV12-3/TRBV12-4	TRBJ2-5	TGTGCCAGCAGTTCGGCTGGACCCACGCTTCAAGAGACCCAGTACTTC	CASSSAGPTLQETQYF
many	TRBD1	TRBV6-5	TRBJ1-5	TGTGCCAGCAAACAGGGGCCAAATCAGCCCCAGCATTTT	CASKQGPNQPQHF
many	-	TRBV6-2/TRBV6-3	TRBJ2-5	TGTGCCAGCAGTTACCCCCTCGACCCCGAAAGACAAGAGACCCAGTACTTC	CASSYPLDPERQETQYF
few	TRBD2	TRBV28	TRBJ2-7	TGTGCCAGCAGTTCGTACCCTAGCGGTTCCTACGAGCAGTACTTC	CASSSYPSGSYEQYF
-	TRBD2	TRBV6-1	TRBJ2-7	TGTGCCAGCAGCTCAATAACTAGCGGGGGGGCCGGCGAGCAGTACTTC	CASSSITSGGAGEQYF
many	-	TRBV11-1	TRBJ2-7	TGTGCCAGCAGCTTAGGAATCACTTCCCGATCAACAGGGAACGAGCAGTACTTC	CASSLGITSRSTGNEQYF
-	TRBD1	TRBV13	TRBJ2-4	TGTGCCAGCAGCTTTGGAGGAAGGTTACAGGGGTTAGCCAAAAACATTCAGTACTTC	CASSFGGRLQGLAKNIQYF
many	TRBD1	TRBV7-2	TRBJ2-7	TGTGCCAGCAGCTCATACAGGGGGCAGGGTTACGAGCAGTACTTC	CASSSYRGQGYEQYF
-	TRBD1	TRBV11-1	TRBJ2-2	TGTGCCAGCAGCTTACGGCTGACAGGGACGAACACCGGGGAGCTGTTTTTT	CASSLRLTGTNTGELFF
many	-	TRBV2	TRBJ1-1	TGTGCCAGCAGTGACAGGAGCGAAGCTTTCTTT	CASSDRSEAFF
-	-	TRBV4-1	TRBJ1-5	TGCGCCAGCAGCCAAGAAGCGGGCGGGTATAGCAATCAGCCCCAGCATTTT	CASSQEAGGYSNQPQHF
many	-	TRBV2	TRBJ1-5	TGTGCCAGCAGTGAAGATTGGAATCAGCCCCAGCATTTT	CASSEDWNQPQHF
-	-	TRBV18	TRBJ1-1	TGTGCCAGCTCAGCAGATCAGAACACTGAAGCTTTCTTT	CASSADQNTEAFF
few	-	TRBV20-1	TRBJ1-1	TGCAGTGCTAGAGGGGAAGGAACTGAAGCTTTCTTT	CSARGEGTEAFF
many	-	TRBV6-1	TRBJ1-1	TGTGCCAGCAGTGCGGGAGGTGAAGCTTTCTTT	CASSAGGEAFF
many	-	TRBV19	TRBJ1-1	TGTGCCAGTAGTATAGTAGGGGGGCGCCGGACTTTCTTT	CASSIVGGRRTFF
many	-	TRBV2	TRBJ1-2	TGTGCCAGCAGTGAAGGAGATCTCCATGGCTACACCTTC	CASSEGDLHGYTF
many	TRBD1	TRBV12-3/TRBV12-4	TRBJ2-7	TGTGCCAGCCTTGGGACAGGGTCTCGTGAGCAGTACTTC	CASLGTGSREQYF
-	-	TRBV15	TRBJ1-5	TGTGCCACCAGCAGAGAGCATCAGCCCCAGCATTTT	CATSREHQPQHF
-	-	TRBV27	TRBJ2-7	TGTGCCAGCAGCAAAGGGACCCAGGGGCACGAGCAGTACTTC	CASSKGTQGHEQYF
many	-	TRBV5-1	TRBJ1-1	TGCGCCAGCAGCTTCTTGCAGACTAACACTGAAGCTTTCTTT	CASSFLQTNTEAFF
-	-	TRBV25-1	TRBJ2-5	TGTGCCAGCAGTGGGGGTATTGGGACCCAGTACTTC	CASSGGIGTQYF
-	TRBD1	TRBV12-3/TRBV12-4	TRBJ2-2	TGTGCCAGCAGATCAGGGGGCGACACCGGGGAGCTGTTTTTT	CASRSGGDTGELFF
many	TRBD2	TRBV9	TRBJ2-5	TGTGCCAGCAGCTCACTAGCGGCGGAGACCCAGTACTTC	CASSSLAAETQYF
few	-	TRBV6-5	TRBJ2-1	TGTGCCAGCAGTTACGGCAGGCCCAACGCGGCTGAGCAGTTCTTC	CASSYGRPNAAEQFF
many	-	TRBV12-3/TRBV12-4	TRBJ1-5	TGTGCCAGCAGTTTGGCTACAACTAGCAATCAGCCCCAGCATTTT	CASSLATTSNQPQHF
few	-	TRBV2	TRBJ2-2	TGTGCCAGCAGTGAAAAGGGTGGGGGCCACACCGGGGAGCTGTTTTTT	CASSEKGGGHTGELFF
many	-	TRBV30	TRBJ1-6	TGTGCCTGGAGTGGACACACGGATTCACCCCTCCACTTT	CAWSGHTDSPLHF
-	-	TRBV11-2	TRBJ2-7	TGTGCCAGCAGTTCGAGGACGGGGGATGTGGAGGAGCAGTACTTC	CASSSRTGDVEEQYF
many	-	TRBV5-1	TRBJ1-1	TGCGCCAGCAGATCAGGGTCGGTTGTCACTGAAGCTTTCTTT	CASRSGSVVTEAFF
many	-	TRBV27	TRBJ2-7	TGTGCCAGCAGTTTAGCGCCGCGATACGAGCAGTACTTC	CASSLAPRYEQYF
many	-	TRBV9	TRBJ2-5	TGTGCCAGCAGCGTAGCCCCGCACACTCGCAGGGGTGAGACCCAGTACTTC	CASSVAPHTRRGETQYF
many	-	TRBV12-3/TRBV12-4	TRBJ2-4	TGTGCCAGCAGTTTAGAGCCCCCACTAGCCAAAAACATTCAGTACTTC	CASSLEPPLAKNIQYF
few	-	TRBV6-2/TRBV6-3	TRBJ1-5	TGTGCCAGCAGTTACTACCCGGGGATTAATAGCAATCAGCCCCAGCATTTT	CASSYYPGINSNQPQHF
many	-	TRBV7-6	TRBJ2-5	TGTGCCAGCAGCTTTAGCTCCACCCTTCCAGAGACCCAGTACTTC	CASSFSSTLPETQYF
many	-	TRBV12-3/TRBV12-4	TRBJ1-6	TGTGCCAGCAGTTCGGGGGGAGTCTATAATTCACCCCTCCACTTT	CASSSGGVYNSPLHF
many	-	TRBV11-2	TRBJ2-7	TGTGCCAGCAGCTTAGTAGCAGGAGACTCCTACGAGCAGTACTTC	CASSLVAGDSYEQYF
many	TRBD1	TRBV6-5	TRBJ2-7	TGTGCCAGCAATTGGGACAGGGGCGACGAGCAGTACTTC	CASNWDRGDEQYF
-	TRBD2	TRBV20-1	TRBJ2-4	TGCAGTGCCTTACCGGGACTAGGCGTTGTAGCCAAAAACATTCAGTACTTC	CSALPGLGVVAKNIQYF